The sample holds a few counts of the clone carrying this TCR beta chain. Its antigen remains unidentified. These data are taken from a study of T cells after yellow fever vaccination. Overall study: Preparing low-cell-number fractions relied on SMART-Seq v4 Ultra Low Input.

Study conclusions and caveats: The secondary T-cell response peaked on day 5, not day 15, but was weaker. Most primary-vaccination clones recurred post-booster (roughly 96% CD4, about 87% CD8).

For TCR, cDNA came from 5'RACE template switching, which added a universal primer site and UMIs. TCRdb used MiXCR to reprocess the 5' RACE reads, holding one entry per CDR3 protein. This table holds hundreds of thousands of distinct CDR3 sequences, roughly an eighth found once. CDR1 is LNHDA and CDR2 is SQIVND in the germline V gene (reference sequence). This CDR3 has 17 residues. V was clipped by 6 bases and J by 5 bases; unmatched bases: 16. The genes are TRBV19 and TRBJ2-1, with 7 bases lining up with TRBD2. Specimen: PBMCs, collected on the day of the yellow fever booster vaccination. The TCR was taken from a man younger than 45 who received the YFV17D yellow fever vaccine. The CDR3, as DNA: TGTGCCAGTAGGGTCGGAGGACTAGAGCGGGATGACAATGAGCAGTTCTTC. This translates into CASRVGGLERDDNEQFF. The full variable domain, rest sourced from reference TRBV19 and TRBJ2-1, is DGGITQSPKYLFRKEGQNVTLSCEQNLNHDAMYWYRQDPGQGLRLIYYSQIVNDFQKGDIAEGYSVSREKKESFPLTVTSAQKNPTAFYLCASRVGGLERDDNEQFFGPGTRLTVL.